Here is one TCR beta chain with its context. Its antigen is unknown. This specimen comes from a study of CD8+ T cells in alopecia areata. Following extraction, RNA underwent reverse transcription to cDNA, which served as the sequencing template. Only in-frame clones appear in the TCRdb table, and some are missing; sequencing was by immunoSEQ multiplex PCR. The table records 100,000 to 150,000 clones, less than 50% of them present only once. General study points: Sequenced scalp T cells also include alphabeta T cells resident in normal skin. Lesional scalp displayed greater clonality than normal scalp, most notably in alopecia totalis/universalis.

Trimming stripped 0 bases from V and 4 bases from J, with 12 bases between. Germline V gene sequence: CDR1 SGDLS, CDR2 YYNGEE. CDR3 size: 15 residues. Material for sequencing was NKG2D-low CD8+ T cells sorted from blood. This clonotype was obtained from a human donor with alopecia areata. The chain links TRBV9 to TRBJ2-3; a possible D gene is TRBD1 (6 bases). In DNA, the CDR3 is TGTGCCAGCAGCGTAGTCGGGGACACGGCAGATACGCAGTATTTT. It encodes CASSVVGDTADTQYF.